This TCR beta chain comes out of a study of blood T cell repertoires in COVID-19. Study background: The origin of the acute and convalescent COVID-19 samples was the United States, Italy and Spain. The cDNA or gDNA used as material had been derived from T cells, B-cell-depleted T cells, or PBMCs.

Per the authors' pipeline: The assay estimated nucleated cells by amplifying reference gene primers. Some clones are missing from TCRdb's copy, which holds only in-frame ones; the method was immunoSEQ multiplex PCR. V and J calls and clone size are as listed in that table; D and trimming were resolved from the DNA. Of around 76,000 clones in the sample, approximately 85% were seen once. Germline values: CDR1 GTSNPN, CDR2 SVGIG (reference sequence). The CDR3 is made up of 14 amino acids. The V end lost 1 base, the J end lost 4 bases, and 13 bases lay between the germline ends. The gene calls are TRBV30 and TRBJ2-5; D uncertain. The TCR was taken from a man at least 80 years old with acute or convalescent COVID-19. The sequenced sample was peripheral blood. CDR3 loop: CAWSATVYLETQYF. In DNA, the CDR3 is TGTGCCTGGAGTGCTACAGTGTATCTAGAGACCCAGTACTTC.